This TCR beta chain was obtained from a study of early T cells in non-severe SARS-CoV-2 infection (dated by TCRdb to the early 2020s). Study-wide context: TCR sequencing used bulk RNA from unsorted whole blood, so alpha and beta chains could not be paired.

Library preparation employed 5' RACE. The sequencer listed for this sample is NextSeq 500. The TCR library protocol attached unique molecular identifiers to individual cDNA molecules to correct for sequencing error and PCR bias. Both TCR alpha and beta chains were sequenced, and tight co-correlation was observed between alpha and beta sequence abundances in each sample. The source study handled its data this way. Decombinator V4 was used to perform V gene, J gene and CDR3 annotation of TCR sequences. Expanded TCRs were defined as changing significantly between any two time points under a Poisson model with p below 0.0001. TCR abundances were normalised to the total number of TCRs sequenced per sample and were expressed as counts per million. VDJdb, accessed 1 November 2021, was searched for CMV, EBV and SARS-CoV-2 annotated TCRs, excluding TCRs annotated for multiple antigens. The public sequencing data were trimmed at Q25 with fastp and processed into clonotypes with MiXCR by TCRdb, which kept only in-frame beta chains. Rows are combined by CDR3 protein, so each entry shows the most common genes and DNA. TCRdb assigned the V and J calls; the authors' analysis was not used. The sample table lists about 77,000 distinct CDR3 sequences, over 9% of them with a count of one. About 4.8% of the sample is in the top ten clones.

A case-control design nested within a healthcare worker cohort in London, UK, was used, with weekly nasopharyngeal swab PCR tests and blood sampling performed. Between 23 and 31 March 2020, the week of the UK lockdown, healthcare workers were enrolled and then followed up weekly for as long as 16 weeks. The paper's findings and limits, for the study overall: VDJdb matching was skewed toward anti-spike CD8 responses and likely underestimated virus-specific expansions, missing private and CD4 specificities.

As for this clonotype: Its antigen is currently not known. Base qualities are not recorded, but no much larger clone differs from it by a single base.

The sample consisted of whole blood. This clonotype was obtained from an adult who was a healthcare worker with PCR-confirmed SARS-CoV-2 infection or an uninfected control (not recorded which).

The CDR3 region reads CASSQVASSPTEQYF. The nucleotide sequence reads as follows: TGCGCCAGCAGCCAAGTCGCGAGCTCTCCCACCGAGCAGTACTTC. The sequence is built from TRBV4-1 and TRBJ2-7, with no reliable assignment of the D segment. The CDR3 measures 15 amino acids from cysteine to phenylalanine. The CDR3 DNA has 45 bases and is translated from base 1. The junction shows trimming of 1 base on V and 6 bases on J, plus 16 bases between the germline ends. As encoded in the germline V gene, CDR1 is MGHRA while CDR2 is YSYEKL.